Described below is a single TCR beta chain sequence and its context. Its cognate antigen has yet to be identified. Per-base qualities were not stored, and no clone one base away is much larger. The entry originates in a study of cytomegalovirus exposure and HLA in healthy donors (dated by TCRdb to 2017 to 2019). General notes on the study: An earlier analysis of roughly 500 of the donors reported 250 to 350 Gb of sequence data and some 110 million unique TCR beta sequences obtained from 180 million or so T cells. Roughly 300 gigabases of sequencing data and around 87 million unique TCR sequences were included in an early release covering around 650 HLA-typed donors. Of the 300 to 500 genotyped donors, 81% were placed in the genetic ancestry cluster associated with self-reported Caucasian donors. The study aimed to test whether cataloging public T cell receptors could reveal signatures of past pathogen exposure. The study profiled the T cell repertoires of hundreds of subjects by immunosequencing and related them to cytomegalovirus serostatus. A separate validation cohort of over a hundred different subjects was used in addition to the 666-subject first cohort. High-throughput TCR immunosequencing, statistical association of individual TCRs with disease status, and machine learning were combined to predict cytomegalovirus infection status. A later analysis re-analyzed previously published TCR beta repertoires from roughly 630 donors and added high-resolution HLA genotyping to study TCR occurrence patterns. Rather than drawing on any new phenotypic data, the later analysis identified candidate immune exposures from TCR beta sequences and the way those sequences occurred across donors. To decide whether each TCR beta V gene segment behaved as functional or pseudogenic, an earlier analysis of fewer than 750 of the donors relied on high-throughput TCR beta sequencing. Donor age, sex, ethnicity and CMV serostatus were compiled alongside the repertoire data. A later genetic analysis used genome-wide SNP genotypes for about 55% of the 666 donors, treating that subset as a discovery cohort. Every repertoire in the discovery cohort had been generated on one and the same sequencing platform. Class I and class II HLA loci were covered by the typing at four-digit resolution. The number of donors typed differed by locus, with roughly 629-640 for A, B, C, DRB1 and DQB1, roughly 550 for DQA1, about 610 for DPA1, and some 450 for DPB1. Roughly 5 DR-DQ haplotypes were handled as single units for association and clustering, since linkage in the cohort was strong. On average, 235,054 unique TCR beta nucleotide sequences were sequenced per donor among 350 to 400 genotyped donors of the cohort, with roughly 20% of those sequences being non-productive.

The cohort comprised under 700 healthy bone marrow donors. At the time of sampling, every cohort member was nominally healthy, though immune exposures that went unrecorded were likely present. The donor tested CMV seronegative and was one of the 352 seronegative cohort members. A peripheral blood sample was provided by each donor, and peripheral blood mononuclear cells were used for TCR beta sequencing. The Qiagen DNeasy Blood Extraction Kit was used to extract genomic DNA from the blood cell samples. The CDR3, cysteine through phenylalanine, is 13 amino acids long. The only DNA kept is the CDR3, 39 bases in frame from the first base. Trimming removed 5 bases from V and 4 bases from J, leaving 12 bases between the germline ends. The germline V gene provides CDR1 SGHAT and CDR2 FQNNGV. Library preparation used the immunoSEQ multiplex PCR assay. The multiplex PCR relied on a mix of 60 forward primers for TCR Vbeta segments and 13 reverse primers for TCR Jbeta segments. A multiplex PCR assay on genomic DNA amplified the CDR3 region of rearranged TCR beta genes. The Illumina HiSeq System was used to sequence the amplified TCR beta libraries as 87-base-pair reads. The original pipeline was this. A later analysis tallied roughly 76 million unique TCR beta chains across the approximately 670 repertoires, and approximately 9.9 million of those chains were shared by two or more donors. To remove PCR and sequencing errors, raw reads were error-corrected and collapsed into unique sequences using a nearest-neighbor algorithm that merged closely related sequences. To assign V, D and J gene segments, CDR3 sequences were aligned to IMGT reference sequences. For a sequence to be retained, at least a six-nucleotide match to both a V gene segment and a J gene segment was required. A rearrangement counted as productive if the CDR3 had no stop codons and remained in frame with V and J, and every other rearrangement counted as non-productive. Following IMGT convention, CDR3 was defined as the stretch from the second conserved V-encoded cysteine to the conserved J-encoded phenylalanine. The earlier analysis of about 610 of the donors excluded any sequence lacking an unambiguous match to a single V gene segment. In an earlier analysis of 587 of the donors, a V segment was called functional when productive rearrangements were above 56.7%, and segregating when the standard deviation between donors exceeded 5%. To diagnose cytomegalovirus status from the catalog of TCR beta chain sequences, a statistical classification framework was built. In a later analysis, V and J genes were assigned by comparing TCR nucleotide sequences against IMGT/GENE-DB human TR gene sequences. A later analysis assigned CDR3 sequences and most-parsimonious VDJ recombination scenarios with the TCRdist pipeline. A later analysis defined each TCR beta chain by its CDR3 amino acid sequence plus V-gene family, and excluded reads lacking a unique V-gene family. As a way to deal with suspected cross-contamination and a sequencing artifact, a later analysis dropped over 550 nucleotide sequences that were highly shared and had low generation probability. For each public chain, a later analysis derived a clonal expansion index from normalized ranks of inferred template counts within each repertoire. In a later analysis, generation probabilities were computed using a VDJ recombination model fitted to out-of-frame rearrangements, and the results were checked against IGoR. In a later analysis, TCR-TCR, TCR-HLA and TCR-CMV co-occurrence was scored with hypergeometric tests, and a repertoire-size bias correction was applied to TCR pairs. False discovery rates were estimated in a later analysis by permuting HLA or CMV assignments 20 times. In a later analysis, co-occurring TCRs were grouped with DBSCAN, and TCRdist sequence similarity was added when clustering was performed within HLA-allele-positive subsets. Repertoires with fewer than 30,000 or more than 120,000 public chains were left out of co-occurrence clustering, as were a handful of repertoires with anomalous nucleotide sharing. In TCRdb, the immuneACCESS table is reduced to in-frame sequences with V and J assigned. These tables do not hold every clone; where another copy was compared, an unresolved V gene accounts for under half, and the others remain unexplained. V and J calls and clone size follow that table, whereas D and trimming were derived from the DNA. Within this sample are 100,000 to 150,000 clones, with less than 85% of them counted one time only. The ten top clones hold more than 1% of the sample.

The paper's findings and limits, for the study overall: Cytomegalovirus status was reported to be diagnosed by the classifier with high specificity and sensitivity in both the original and validation cohorts. In a later analysis, TCR association rates were found to vary across HLA loci, with the most associated TCRs seen for DRB1 alleles and the fewest for HLA-C alleles. Because counts were too low, approximately 18 rarely observed V segments, including chromosome 9 orphons, were excluded from the earlier analysis of fewer than 650 of the donors. In a later genetic analysis, a missense DCLRE1C variant was associated with V-gene and J-gene trimming of TCR beta chains, and the association was replicated in an independent cohort. The only immune exposure information available for the cohort was CMV serostatus. A further reported finding was that TCR beta sequences accurately predicted the HLA-A and HLA-B alleles for most subjects in the first cohort. Compared with equally common non-associated chains, HLA-associated TCR beta chains in a later analysis were more clonally expanded and had lower generation probabilities. A later analysis found that most CMV-associated TCR beta chains appeared HLA-restricted, with HLA associations seemingly driven largely by CMV exposure. Compared with the approximately 670-donor mean, donors in an Asian-associated ancestry cluster had fewer N-insertions in productive TCRs, according to a later genetic analysis. In an earlier analysis of 587 of the donors, most TCR beta V segments appeared in productive rearrangements about 87% or about 30% of the time, broadly matching IMGT annotations. The study listed over 150 TCR beta chains as associated with cytomegalovirus. Linkage disequilibrium might explain the correlated functional status among segregating V segments, but an unknown experimental factor could not be ruled out. A few of the identified cytomegalovirus-associated TCR beta chains were confirmed in vitro to be specific for cytomegalovirus antigens. Most TCR sequences were seen in very few donors, while some public TCRs were found in many individuals. It was suggested by the authors that the approach could potentially be generalized to other disease states and immunological phenotypes. When HLA alleles, especially DR and DQ, strongly co-occurred, attributing TCR associations to individual alleles was difficult. Because some donors lacked HLA typing at each locus, the association tests relied only on the typed subset. At a false discovery rate of 0.05, a later analysis linked 15,000 to 20,000 TCR beta sequences to specific HLA alleles. In this cohort, only TCR beta chains were sequenced, and detectable features were limited by the absence of alpha or paired-chain data. Because the 87-base-pair reads could not distinguish some IMGT-functional V segments, including TRBV6-2 and TRBV6-3, those segments were excluded. In a later analysis, several top co-occurrence clusters were reported to appear linked to parvovirus B19, influenza, CMV and Epstein-Barr virus. Sequencing depth was assumed to be roughly uniform across donors in the presence/absence analyses, though that assumption may not hold. The sequencing pipeline was judged likely to have produced a cluster of highly shared sequence variants as a technical artifact.

Recombination joined TRBV11-2 with TRBJ2-7; TRBD1 is perhaps the D gene, given 6 matching bases. Sequenced: PBMCs. This TCR was sampled from a female donor in good health and CMV-seronegative. The DNA sequence follows: TGTGCCAGCAGCGAAGACAGGATATACGAGCAGTACTTC. The encoded protein is CASSEDRIYEQYF.